This T cell receptor (beta chain) was documented in a study of Graves' ophthalmopathy and Graves' hyperthyroidism. Findings and limits, study-wide: Ophthalmopathy progression cases were predicted by the model with approximately 66% sensitivity and around 72% specificity. Blood samples also showed most expanded thyroid clonotypes exceeding 0.001 frequency.

Investigators amplified TCR beta CDR3 regions from RNA transcripts. An initial RT-PCR round employing HTBI primers preceded a second-round multiplex PCR. TCRdb reanalysed the multiplex PCR reads using MiXCR and keeps one entry per CDR3 protein. The data show 350,000 to 400,000 distinct CDR3 sequences, about a sixth seen once. This clonotype was recorded many times. Its specificity is unknown. CDR3 length: 14 amino acids. The V and J ends lost 4 bases and 1 base respectively, with 13 bases between them. The germline gives CDR1 SQVTM, CDR2 ANQGSEA. No donor had other autoimmune disease, uncontrolled infection, pregnancy or lactation. PBMCs were obtained from 10 ml of fresh peripheral blood.

The rearrangement links TRBV29-1 to TRBJ1-1; D not resolved. The receptor's source is a woman aged 18-29 years with Graves' ophthalmopathy. The sample taken for sequencing was peripheral blood. CDR3 DNA sequence: TGCAGCGTTGTCTTAGTACGCTCGAACACTGAAGCTTTCTTT. Its translation is CSVVLVRSNTEAFF.